This section outlines one TCR beta chain sequence together with its context. The antigen it recognizes is unknown. It has no much larger one-base neighbor in the sample; base qualities were not kept. This sample's treatment or condition label indicates: in vitro stimulation with specific CMV peptide epitopes to enrich CMV-specific T cells. These data come from a study of T cell repertoires in cytomegalovirus infection (dated by TCRdb to the late 2010s). For the wider study: Alongside well-studied HLA-B-restricted epitopes, the peptide stimulations were aimed at recently identified HLA-C-restricted CMV epitopes, whose presentation resists viral immunomodulation. Because public TCR beta signatures pointed to carriage of CMV infection together with the matching HLA type, the HLA type of each donor mattered for the analysis. Points the paper makes about the study in general: Carriers of CMV infection plus the relevant HLA type were discriminated by the cumulative frequency of public TCR beta family members in the study cohort and in an independent approximately 340-donor cohort. The ex vivo response was dominated by HLA-C-restricted CMV-specific TCR beta clonotypes, and the single most frequent clonotype in two of eight donors was supplied by these HLA-C-restricted clonotypes.

Ends trimmed: V by 6 bases, J by 3 bases; bases unmatched to a gene: 4. The germline V gene supplies CDR1 ENHRY and CDR2 SYGVKD. From its cysteine to its phenylalanine, the CDR3 spans 13 amino acids. Solely the CDR3 DNA is kept, with 39 bases framed from the first base. This sample was sequenced with an Illumina HiSeq 1500. The public reads were reprocessed in TCRdb via fastp at Q25 and MiXCR, keeping in-frame beta chains. Records with the same CDR3 protein are collapsed into one entry carrying the most frequent genes and DNA. The sample yields about 340,000 distinct CDR3 sequences; 25% to 30% were counted once. The top ten clones comprise roughly 20% of the sample.

The sequence came from a human donor in good health (CMV status not recorded). Some clones in this sample may be carry-over from other donors' samples. This sample comprised cultured PBMCs, obtained from culture after CMV antigen stimulation. This receptor chain uses TRBV10-3 and TRBJ1-1; 7 nucleotides in the junction match TRBD1. The DNA is as follows: TGTGCCATCAGATCCAGGGGGGACACTGAAGCTTTCTTT. Translation gives CAIRSRGDTEAFF.